The 23 T cell receptor beta chains in this list originate from one sample, sequenced in a study of blood T cell repertoires in COVID-19. Assay used: immunoSEQ multiplex PCR; TCRdb lists only in-frame clones, some missing. Of some 22,000 clones in the sample, about 83% are singletons; the top ten hold 40% to 60%. The sequenced sample consisted of peripheral blood. Source of these receptors: a man between 65 and 79 years old with acute or convalescent COVID-19.

The chain links TRBV19 to TRBJ1-5; maybe TRBD1 (5 bases). Germline V CDR1 and CDR2: LNHDA, SQIVND (reference sequence). This CDR3 has 15 amino acids. V was clipped by 4 bases and J by 3 bases, with 13 bases between them. Written as DNA, the CDR3 is TGTGCCAGTAGTAGGGACTTTTCCGCCAATCAGCCCCAGCATTTT. Protein product: CASSRDFSANQPQHF.

The chain uses TRBV7-2 and TRBJ2-5; 8 nucleotides line up with TRBD2. Germline-derived CDR1 and CDR2 are SGHTA and FQGNSA. The V segment lost 2 bases and the J segment 6 bases; nucleotides outside the gene matches: 14. The CDR3 is made up of 17 amino acids. This CDR3 is CASSLTRGGPSGKTQYF. The CDR3, as DNA: TGTGCCAGCAGCTTAACACGGGGGGGCCCCAGTGGAAAGACCCAGTACTTC.

The chain has TRBV7-9 and TRBJ1-6; 9 bases agree with TRBD1. CDR1 and CDR2 (germline): SEHNR, FQNEAQ (reference sequence). CDR3 length: 15 amino acids. With 1 base clipped from V and 10 bases from J, the junction kept 5 bases outside the gene matches. CDR3 amino acids: CASSLETGGGSPLHF. The CDR3 bases are TGTGCCAGCAGCTTAGAGACAGGGGGGGGGTCACCCCTCCACTTT.

The chain couples TRBV9 to TRBJ1-2; 8 nucleotides match TRBD1. With 4 bases clipped from V and 7 bases from J, the junction kept 6 bases outside the gene matches. Germline-derived CDR1 and CDR2 are SGDLS and YYNGEE. This CDR3 comprises 13 residues. The CDR3 sequence: CASSNQGAFGYTF. The CDR3 DNA reads TGTGCCAGCAGCAATCAGGGGGCGTTTGGCTACACCTTC. The whole variable domain, remainder taken from reference TRBV9 and TRBJ1-2, is DSGVTQTPKHLITATGQRVTLRCSPRSGDLSVYWYQQSLDQGLQFLIQYYNGEERAKGNILERFSAQQFPDLHSELNLSSLELGDSALYFCASSNQGAFGYTFGSGTRLTVV.

This sequence joins TRBV10-1 and TRBJ2-7; TRBD2 might be the D (6 bases). Germline V CDR1 and CDR2: WNHNN, SYGVQD (reference sequence). CDR3 length: 14 amino acids. DNA of the CDR3: TGCGCTAAACCGGGACTCAGACGGACCTACGAGCAGTACTTC. Amino acids: CAKPGLRRTYEQYF.

The rearrangement joins TRBV5-6 to TRBJ2-3; possibly TRBD1 for D (5 bases). This CDR3 has 15 amino acids. The V and J ends lost 0 bases and 2 bases respectively, with 10 bases between them. Germline V lookup: CDR1 SGHDT, CDR2 YYEEEE. The CDR3 nucleotides read TGTGCCAGCAGCTTGGGAGGACAACCCACAGATACGCAGTATTTT. Amino acid sequence: CASSLGGQPTDTQYF. Full variable domain (rest looked up from reference TRBV5-6 and TRBJ2-3): DAGVTQSPTHLIKTRGQQVTLRCSPKSGHDTVSWYQQALGQGPQFIFQYYEEEERQRGNFPDRFSGHQFPNYSSELNVNALLLGDSALYLCASSLGGQPTDTQYFGPGTRLTVL.

V is TRBV5-1 and J is TRBJ2-7; D is unresolved. Trimming took off 0 bases at V and 5 bases at J, with 6 bases between the two ends. Per the germline V gene, CDR1 is SGHRS and CDR2 is YFSETQ. The CDR3 sequence is 12 residues long. This CDR3 reads CASSLVGHEQYF. DNA for the CDR3: TGCGCCAGCAGCTTGGTGGGCCACGAGCAGTACTTC.

The chain combines TRBV3-1 (or the pseudogene TRBV3-2) with TRBJ2-5, with 10 bases that match TRBD2. V lost 1 base and J lost 4; bases outside the gene matches: 6. The germline V gene encodes CDR1 LGHDT and CDR2 YNNKEL (reference sequence). The CDR3 is 16 amino acids. CDR3 coding DNA: TGTGCCAGCAGCCAAGGGGCTAGCGGGGGTTCAGAGACCCAGTACTTC. Encoded protein: CASSQGASGGSETQYF.

The J gene is TRBJ2-3, the V gene TRBV5-4, with 9 bases matching TRBD2. Trimming at V came to 4 bases and at J to 5 bases, leaving 8 bases not matched to a gene. This CDR3 is built from 15 residues. Per the germline V gene, CDR1 is SGHNT and CDR2 is YYREEE (reference sequence). Here the CDR3 reads CASSPHSGSGDTQYF. CDR3 in DNA: TGTGCCAGCAGCCCTCATAGCGGGAGTGGAGATACGCAGTATTTT.

V gene TRBV3-1 (or the pseudogene TRBV3-2) combines with J gene TRBJ2-1, with 9 bases that match TRBD2. V trimming: 4 bases; J trimming: 2 bases; junction bases outside the gene matches: 9. Germline CDR1 LGHDT, CDR2 YNNKEL (reference sequence). This CDR3 comprises 17 residues. The CDR3 here is CASSPGGGVYAYNEQFF. CDR3 in DNA: TGTGCCAGCAGCCCCGGCGGGGGGGTGTACGCCTACAATGAGCAGTTCTTC.

The chain has TRBV7-9 and TRBJ2-1; 10 nucleotides line up with TRBD2. Germline V CDR1 and CDR2: SEHNR, FQNEAQ (reference sequence). CDR3 size: 15 residues. The V segment lost 1 base and the J segment 7 bases; nucleotides outside the gene matches: 4. The chain's CDR3 is CASSLVSGGWNEQFF. The CDR3, as DNA: TGTGCCAGCAGCTTAGTTAGCGGGGGGTGGAATGAGCAGTTCTTC.

V is TRBV25-1 and J is TRBJ1-1; D is ambiguous. Germline-derived CDR1 and CDR2 are MGHDK and SYGVNS. V was trimmed by 5 bases and J by 3 bases, leaving 10 bases between them. CDR3 length: 13 amino acids. The CDR3 loop reads CASSSTGDTEAFF. In DNA, the CDR3 is TGTGCCAGCAGTTCGACCGGGGACACTGAAGCTTTCTTT.

This clone was seen just once. The chain recombines TRBV19 with TRBJ1-4, with a weak D call TRBD1 (5 bases). This CDR3 has 14 residues. V was cut by 3 bases and J by 7 bases, with 12 bases left in between. CDR1 and CDR2 (germline): LNHDA, SQIVND (reference sequence). The CDR3 loop reads CASSIGQGGEKLFF. The CDR3 region has the DNA TGTGCCAGTAGTATCGGGCAGGGTGGTGAAAAACTGTTTTTT.

This clone was counted between two and nine times. The chain links TRBV6-5 to TRBJ1-2, with TRBD1 as a possible D gene (5 bases). Germline V lookup: CDR1 MNHEY, CDR2 SVGAGI. V was pared by 6 bases and J by 5 bases, with 16 bases between. This CDR3 region has 14 residues. This chain's CDR3 is CASSGTFSGYGYTF. The DNA for the CDR3 is TGTGCCAGCAGCGGGACTTTCTCGGGATATGGCTACACCTTC.

The rearrangement uses TRBV18 and TRBJ2-3; TRBD2 aligns across 8 bases. There are 17 residues in the CDR3. J was trimmed by 5 bases and V by 3 bases; bases with no gene match: 13. Looked up from germline, CDR1 is KGHSH and CDR2 is LQKENI. The CDR3 region has the DNA TGTGCCAGCTCACCTGGTCTTGGCGGGAGGAAAGGAGATACGCAGTATTTT. It encodes CASSPGLGGRKGDTQYF.

This clone was seen only once. The rearrangement uses TRBV7-2 and TRBJ2-5; 7 bases are a match to TRBD1. The CDR3 spans 15 residues. Germline CDR1 reads SGHTA; CDR2 reads FQGNSA. Trimming at V came to 5 bases and at J to 1 base, leaving 7 bases not matched to a gene. The CDR3 bases are TGTGCCAGCAGCAATTACCGGGACAGCCAAGAGACCCAGTACTTC. It yields the protein CASSNYRDSQETQYF.

The V call is TRBV5-6, the J call TRBJ2-1; TRBD1 matches 10 bases. The length of the CDR3 is 16 residues. The trim removed 4 bases at V and 10 bases at J, leaving 14 bases unmatched. Per germline, CDR1 SGHDT and CDR2 YYEEEE. CDR3 amino acids: CASSGRTGGIRGEQFF. DNA of the CDR3: TGTGCCAGCAGCGGACGGACAGGGGGTATAAGGGGAGAGCAGTTCTTC.

V and J are TRBV5-6 and TRBJ1-6; 7 bases are a match to TRBD1. Germline V gives CDR1 SGHDT, CDR2 YYEEEE. Losses at the gene ends were 0 bases for V and 8 bases for J; bases not matched to a gene: 8. The CDR3 totals 16 residues. This CDR3 is CASSLGTGPPDSPLHF. The CDR3 DNA reads TGTGCCAGCAGCTTGGGGACAGGCCCTCCGGATTCACCCCTCCACTTT.

The chain joins TRBV5-5 to TRBJ1-2; D is possibly TRBD1 (6 bases). Germline assignment: CDR1 SGHKS and CDR2 YYEKEE (reference sequence). The V and J ends lost 6 bases and 3 bases respectively, with 15 bases between them. This CDR3 spans 14 amino acids. CDR3 loop: CASNPLTGDYGYTF. Here the CDR3 DNA reads TGTGCCAGCAACCCTTTGACAGGAGACTATGGCTACACCTTC.

The rearrangement links TRBV19 to TRBJ1-1, with TRBD1 identical over 9 bases. The ends lost 3 bases at V and 4 bases at J; junction bases unmatched: 9. The CDR3 consists of 16 residues. CDR1 LNHDA and CDR2 SQIVND come from the germline V gene (reference sequence). This CDR3 reads CASSMGSDRGGTEAFF. CDR3 nucleotides: TGTGCCAGTAGTATGGGGTCGGACAGGGGTGGCACTGAAGCTTTCTTT.

V gene TRBV30 combines with J gene TRBJ1-5; TRBD1 matches at 12 bases. Looked up from germline, CDR1 is GTSNPN and CDR2 is SVGIG (reference sequence). The CDR3 extends over 14 amino acids. Trimming removed 3 bases from V and 8 bases from J; junction bases left unmatched: 5. This chain's CDR3 is CAWSAGQGAEPQHF. DNA of the CDR3: TGTGCCTGGAGCGCGGGACAGGGGGCCGAGCCCCAGCATTTT.

The CDR3 DNA follows: TGTGCCAGCAGTTACCTAGGGGATGGCTACACCTTC. Its protein product is CASSYLGDGYTF. V is TRBV6-5 and J is TRBJ1-2; D possibly corresponds to TRBD1 (5 bases). The V and J ends lost 2 bases and 6 bases respectively, with 7 bases between them. The CDR3 spans 12 residues. CDR1 and CDR2 from the germline V gene are MNHEY and SVGAGI.

V usage is TRBV5-1 and J usage is TRBJ1-2, with D perhaps TRBD1 (6 bases). The germline V gene encodes CDR1 SGHRS and CDR2 YFSETQ. The length of the CDR3 is 13 residues. V lost 4 bases and J lost 2, with 9 bases in between. The CDR3 DNA is TGCGCCAGCAGCCCACAGGGAAACTATGGCTACACCTTC. Protein sequence: CASSPQGNYGYTF.